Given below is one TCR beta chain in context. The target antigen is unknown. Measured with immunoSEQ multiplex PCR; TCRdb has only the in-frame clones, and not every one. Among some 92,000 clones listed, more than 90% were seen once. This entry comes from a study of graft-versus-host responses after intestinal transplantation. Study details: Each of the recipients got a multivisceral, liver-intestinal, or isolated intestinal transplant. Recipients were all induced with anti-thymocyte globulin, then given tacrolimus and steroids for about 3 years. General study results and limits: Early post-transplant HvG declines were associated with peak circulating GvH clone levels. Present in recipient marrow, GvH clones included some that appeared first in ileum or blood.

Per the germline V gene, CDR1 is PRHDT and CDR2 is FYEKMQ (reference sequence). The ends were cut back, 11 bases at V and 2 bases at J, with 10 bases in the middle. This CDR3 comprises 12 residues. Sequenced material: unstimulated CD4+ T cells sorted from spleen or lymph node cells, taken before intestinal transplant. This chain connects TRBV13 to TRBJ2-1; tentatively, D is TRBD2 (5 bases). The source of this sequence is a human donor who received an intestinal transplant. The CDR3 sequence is CAGSEAYNEQFF. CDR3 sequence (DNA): TGTGCCGGGTCGGAGGCCTACAATGAGCAGTTCTTC.